This T cell receptor beta chain was identified during a study of shared clonotypes between healthy human individuals. Overall study context: A couple of female and a few male donors aged 18 to 49 were enrolled.

CDR3 length: 9 amino acids. The authors loaded approximately 220 ng DNA, 27,000 or so T cell genomes, into sorted-subset replicate PCRs. The protocol was immunoSEQ multiplex PCR, while the TCRdb copy is restricted to in-frame clones and leaves out a portion. The sample yields more than 2 million clones, 85% to 95% seen once. This clone has more than one count but fewer than ten. The sequenced sample consisted of naive CD4+ T cells sorted from blood. Regarding subset: CD45RA+ positively selected. The V gene is TRBV21-1, the J gene TRBJ1-5. TRBV21-1 is recorded as a pseudogene. This TCR was recovered from a man aged 18-30 years in good health. The CDR3 nucleotides are TGTGCCGTGAATCAGCCCCAGCATTTT. It codes for CAVNQPQHF.